This T cell receptor (beta chain) was obtained from a study of Graves' ophthalmopathy and Graves' hyperthyroidism. Study background: Stable hyperthyroidism was defined by absence of ophthalmopathy within 18 months of follow-up.

This clonotype was observed many times. RNA transcripts served as template for amplifying TCR beta CDR3 sequences. The authors performed first-round RT-PCR with HTBI primers and then a second-round multiplex PCR. TCRdb independently ran MiXCR on the multiplex PCR reads; one entry per CDR3 protein. The table records about 1.1 million distinct CDR3 sequences, roughly 35% of them present only once. The CDR3 runs to 13 residues. Trimming stripped 5 bases from V and 3 bases from J, with 11 bases between. Germline CDR1 is SGHTA and CDR2 is FQGNSA. Orbital computed tomography and thyroid ultrasound, along with TRAb, serum thyroxine and clinical symptoms, underpinned diagnosis.

The chain links TRBV7-2 to TRBJ2-7; D remains ambiguous. The sample consisted of peripheral blood or thyroid tissue (not recorded which). This TCR was recovered from an adult man with Graves' hyperthyroidism. CDR3 amino acids: CASSGLKGYEQYF. Here the CDR3 DNA reads TGTGCCAGCAGCGGCTTAAAGGGCTACGAGCAGTACTTC.